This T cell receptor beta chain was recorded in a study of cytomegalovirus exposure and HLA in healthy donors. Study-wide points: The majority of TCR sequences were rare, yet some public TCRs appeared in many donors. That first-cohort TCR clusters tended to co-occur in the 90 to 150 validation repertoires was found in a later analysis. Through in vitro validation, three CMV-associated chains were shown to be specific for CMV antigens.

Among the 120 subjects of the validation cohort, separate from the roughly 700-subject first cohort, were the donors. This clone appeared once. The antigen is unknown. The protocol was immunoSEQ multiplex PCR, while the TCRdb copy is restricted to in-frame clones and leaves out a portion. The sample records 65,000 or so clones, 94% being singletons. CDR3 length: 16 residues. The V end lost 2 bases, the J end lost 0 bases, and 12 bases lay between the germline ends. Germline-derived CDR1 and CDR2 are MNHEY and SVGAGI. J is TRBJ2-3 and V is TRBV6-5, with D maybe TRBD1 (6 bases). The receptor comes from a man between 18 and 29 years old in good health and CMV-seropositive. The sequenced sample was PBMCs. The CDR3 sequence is CASSYTWTASTDTQYF. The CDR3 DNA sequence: TGTGCCAGCAGTTACACCTGGACAGCTAGCACAGATACGCAGTATTTT.